The 11 T cell receptor beta chains below all came from one sample that was sequenced in a study of beta chain features in type 1 diabetes. cDNA synthesis used the whole RNA isolate, giving expressed TCRB sequences. Only in-frame clones appear in the TCRdb table, and some are missing; sequencing was by immunoSEQ multiplex PCR. The table shows just over 450,000 clones, with around 30% occurring only once. The sequenced sample was naive CD4+ T cells from blood. Source of these receptors: a man between 18 and 29 years old in good health.

The chain is built from TRBV5-6 and TRBJ1-1; unclear D gene. V was shortened by 2 bases and J by 3 bases, with 14 bases between the two germline ends. Per the germline V gene, CDR1 is SGHDT and CDR2 is YYEEEE. The CDR3 runs to 15 residues. The CDR3 spells CASSLLEVLDTEAFF. The DNA of the CDR3 is TGTGCCAGCAGCTTATTAGAGGTCCTAGACACTGAAGCTTTCTTT.

This chain links TRBV2 with TRBJ2-5; TRBD2 matches at 12 bases. CDR1 and CDR2 from the germline V gene are SNHLY and FYNNEI. Trimming took 4 bases from V and 4 from J; bases not matched to a gene: 4. The CDR3 runs 15 residues. This chain's CDR3 is CASSATSGSLETQYF. The CDR3 DNA follows: TGTGCCAGCAGTGCGACTAGCGGGAGTTTAGAGACCCAGTACTTC.

J is TRBJ2-7 and V is TRBV25-1, with a weak D call TRBD1 (6 bases). Germline V CDR1 and CDR2: MGHDK, SYGVNS. V was shortened by 8 bases and J by 1 base, with 12 bases between the two germline ends. The length of the CDR3 is 13 residues. This CDR3 reads CASEPDRSYEQYF. In DNA, the CDR3 is TGTGCCAGCGAACCCGACAGGTCCTACGAGCAGTACTTC.

This clone was seen only a few times. In the same sample, other DNA sequences code for this CDR3. This chain connects TRBV15 to TRBJ2-5; TRBD2 is a possible D gene (6 bases). Trimming took 5 bases from V and 2 from J, leaving 12 bases between them. The CDR3 runs 14 residues. From germline, CDR1 is LNHNV and CDR2 YYDKDF (reference sequence). CDR3 nucleotides: TGTGCCACCAGCCGGGGCGGAGGGCAAGAGACCCAGTACTTC. Translating it yields CATSRGGGQETQYF.

The V and J genes are TRBV30 and TRBJ2-7, with D maybe TRBD2 (5 bases). The CDR3 runs to 15 residues. Germline CDR1 GTSNPN, CDR2 SVGIG (reference sequence). Trimming took 3 bases from V and 1 from J, leaving 16 bases between them. The CDR3 sequence is CAWRPLPGRSYEQYF. The CDR3 region has the DNA TGTGCCTGGAGGCCTCTCCCGGGAAGATCCTACGAGCAGTACTTC.

The count of this clone is one. This chain links TRBV30 with TRBJ1-3, with no clear D. The ends were cut back, 6 bases at V and 1 base at J, with 10 bases in the middle. This CDR3 comprises 13 residues. Germline-derived CDR1 and CDR2 are GTSNPN and SVGIG (reference sequence). CDR3 loop: CACQRESGNTIYF. The DNA for the CDR3 is TGTGCCTGTCAACGCGAGTCTGGAAACACCATATATTTT.

J is TRBJ2-3 and V is TRBV14; the D is unclear. CDR1 SGHDN and CDR2 FVKESK come from the germline V gene. The CDR3 sequence is 14 residues long. Trimming took 3 bases from V and 1 from J, leaving 8 bases between them. This CDR3 reads CASSHDRRTDTQYF. CDR3 bases: TGTGCCAGCAGCCACGACCGTCGCACAGATACGCAGTATTTT.

This clone showed up just a few times. For the CDR3, the DNA is TGCGCCAGCAGCTTGGTATTTAGCTCCTACAATGAGCAGTTCTTC. As protein: CASSLVFSSYNEQFF. The V and J genes are TRBV5-1 and TRBJ2-1; D not certain. The CDR3 sequence is 15 residues long. Between the trimmed V and J ends, which lost 0 bases and 0 bases, there was a span of 7 bases. The germline V gene has CDR1 SGHRS and CDR2 YFSETQ.

V and J are TRBV21-1 and TRBJ2-5. TRBV21-1 is a pseudogene. This CDR3 has 12 residues. The CDR3 loop reads CAGWVLQETQYF. The DNA of the CDR3 is TGTGCCGGATGGGTGCTACAAGAGACCCAGTACTTC.

The chain joins TRBV29-1 to TRBJ1-2; no firm D call. Trimming took 5 bases from V and 8 from J, leaving 18 bases between them. Germline CDR1 and CDR2: SQVTM and ANQGSEA. The CDR3 is 13 amino acids. CDR3 protein: CSVRVRGGPGYTF. DNA for the CDR3: TGCAGCGTTAGGGTGCGCGGAGGACCGGGCTACACCTTC. The variable domain in full, with the rest retrieved from reference TRBV29-1 and TRBJ1-2, is SAVISQKPSRDICQRGTSLTIQCQVDSQVTMMFWYRQQPGQSLTLIATANQGSEATYESGFVIDKFPISRPNLTFSTLTVSNMSPEDSSIYLCSVRVRGGPGYTFGSGTRLTVV.

This clone showed up just a few times. The chain combines TRBV30 with TRBJ2-1, with D possibly called TRBD1 or TRBD2 (5 bases each). From germline, CDR1 is GTSNPN and CDR2 SVGIG (reference sequence). The CDR3 consists of 14 residues. V was cut by 0 bases and J by 9 bases, with 15 bases left in between. The CDR3 reads CAWSVQASFGEQFF. The CDR3 region has the DNA TGTGCCTGGAGTGTACAGGCTAGCTTTGGTGAGCAGTTCTTC.